This is a list of T cell receptor beta chains from one sample in a study of cytomegalovirus exposure and HLA in healthy donors. Method: immunoSEQ multiplex PCR; TCRdb's copy keeps in-frame clones and lacks some. The sample records some 130,000 clones, about 80% being singletons. Material: PBMCs. The receptors were sampled from a man in his thirties or forties in good health and CMV-seronegative. The CDR3 runs from the conserved cysteine through the conserved F or W. A D gene is named only where the DNA matches it firmly. The size of a clone is reported for some rows only, either as once, few or many, or as a class for expanded clones.

J,V,D,size,CDR3,DNA
TRBJ1-2,TRBV15,-,-,CATSIQTAIGYTF,TGTGCCACCAGCATTCAGACAGCAATTGGCTACACCTTC
TRBJ1-5,TRBV7-9,-,few,CASSLGGSDLPRPQHF,TGTGCCAGCAGCTTAGGAGGGTCAGACCTTCCCCGGCCCCAGCATTTT
TRBJ1-1,TRBV4-3,TRBD1,-,CASSQRQGVGTEAFF,TGCGCCAGCAGCCAGAGACAGGGGGTAGGGACTGAAGCTTTCTTT
TRBJ2-2,TRBV27,-,-,CASSRLDTGELFF,TGTGCCAGCAGCCGCCTAGACACCGGGGAGCTGTTTTTT
TRBJ1-1,TRBV29-1,TRBD1,-,CSVEGQGEAFF,TGCAGCGTTGAGGGACAGGGCGAAGCTTTCTTT
TRBJ2-5,TRBV19,-,-,CASSIGTASETQYF,TGTGCCAGTAGTATAGGGACAGCCAGCGAGACCCAGTACTTC
TRBJ2-1,TRBV27,TRBD2,-,CASGPGTSGYNEQFF,TGTGCCAGCGGGCCCGGGACTAGCGGCTACAATGAGCAGTTCTTC
TRBJ2-7,TRBV19,TRBD2,-,CASSRTSTDSYEQYF,TGTGCCAGTAGTAGGACTAGCACTGACTCCTACGAGCAGTACTTC
TRBJ2-7,TRBV5-1,TRBD1,-,CASSLVTGASSYEQYF,TGCGCCAGCAGCTTGGTTACAGGGGCATCCAGCTACGAGCAGTACTTC
TRBJ2-2,TRBV18,TRBD2,once,CASSPSGTSKSTGELFF,TGTGCCAGCTCACCCTCCGGGACTAGTAAGAGCACCGGGGAGCTGTTTTTT
TRBJ2-2,TRBV10-2,TRBD1,-,CASRTQGANTGELFF,TGCGCCAGCAGGACACAGGGGGCGAACACCGGGGAGCTGTTTTTT
TRBJ2-3,TRBV9,TRBD2,-,CASSPFATSAPTDTQYF,TGTGCCAGCAGCCCCTTTGCGACTAGCGCCCCCACAGATACGCAGTATTTT
TRBJ2-7,TRBV6-5,-,-,CASSYLADSYEQYF,TGTGCCAGCAGTTACCTGGCGGACTCCTACGAGCAGTACTTC
TRBJ2-2,TRBV6-6,-,-,CASSYPSGELFF,TGTGCCAGCAGTTATCCCTCCGGGGAGCTGTTTTTT
TRBJ2-1,TRBV4-3,TRBD2,-,CASSQDLGLVSSYNEQFF,TGCGCCAGCAGCCAAGATCTGGGACTAGTGAGCTCCTACAATGAGCAGTTCTTC
TRBJ2-7,TRBV9,-,-,CASSAQLQGYEQYF,TGTGCCAGCAGCGCTCAACTACAGGGCTACGAGCAGTACTTC
TRBJ1-3,TRBV14,-,-,CASSQDQGGGNTIYF,TGTGCCAGCAGCCAAGATCAAGGGGGAGGAAACACCATATATTTT
TRBJ2-5,TRBV6-1,TRBD1,-,CASSKGQGSQETQYF,TGTGCCAGCAGTAAAGGACAGGGGTCGCAAGAGACCCAGTACTTC
TRBJ2-2,TRBV29-1,-,-,CSVVRGTGELFF,TGCAGCGTTGTCAGAGGGACCGGGGAGCTGTTTTTT
TRBJ1-4,TRBV6-1,-,-,CASSDRLNKGTNEKLFF,TGTGCCAGCAGTGATAGGCTTAATAAGGGGACTAATGAAAAACTGTTTTTT
TRBJ2-7,TRBV7-9,TRBD2,-,CASSSSGSVQYF,TGTGCCAGCAGCTCAAGCGGGAGTGTGCAGTACTTC
TRBJ2-1,TRBV4-1,TRBD1,-,CASSQEGQGYNEQFF,TGCGCCAGCAGCCAAGAGGGACAGGGGTACAATGAGCAGTTCTTC
TRBJ1-2,TRBV4-1,-,once,CASSQDRGDYGYTF,TGCGCCAGCAGCCAAGATCGGGGGGACTATGGCTACACCTTC
TRBJ2-5,TRBV6-5,-,-,CASPQGYQETQYF,TGTGCCAGCCCCCAGGGATACCAAGAGACCCAGTACTTC
TRBJ2-7,TRBV29-1,TRBD1,-,CSVEGQGGPYEQYF,TGCAGCGTTGAAGGACAGGGGGGTCCCTACGAGCAGTACTTC
TRBJ1-1,TRBV2,-,-,CANAQGLAEAFF,TGTGCCAACGCACAGGGTTTAGCTGAAGCTTTCTTT
TRBJ2-7,TRBV28,-,-,CASSLRSSSYEQYF,TGTGCCAGCAGTTTAAGGAGTAGCTCCTACGAGCAGTACTTC
TRBJ2-3,TRBV2,TRBD2,-,CASSSGLAETQYF,TGTGCCAGCAGTTCCGGACTAGCGGAGACGCAGTATTTT
TRBJ2-4,TRBV19,TRBD2,-,CASSMDGRGTGNIQYF,TGTGCCAGTAGTATGGACGGGAGGGGAACGGGAAACATTCAGTACTTC
TRBJ2-1,TRBV7-9,TRBD1,-,CASSWGQGNEQFF,TGTGCCAGCAGCTGGGGACAGGGGAATGAGCAGTTCTTC
TRBJ2-7,TRBV4-1,-,-,CASSQRSSYEQYF,TGCGCCAGCAGCCAAAGGAGCTCCTACGAGCAGTACTTC
TRBJ1-6,TRBV25-1,-,-,CASRGEGGDNSPLHF,TGTGCCAGCAGGGGGGAAGGGGGGGATAATTCACCCCTCCACTTT
TRBJ1-5,TRBV19,-,-,CASSQPPPGQPQHF,TGTGCCAGTAGTCAACCCCCACCGGGTCAGCCCCAGCATTTT
TRBJ2-1,TRBV4-1,-,-,CASSQPLGRSGNEQFF,TGCGCCAGCAGCCAACCCCTTGGGAGGTCGGGAAATGAGCAGTTCTTC
TRBJ1-1,TRBV11-1,TRBD1,-,CASSTRGRNTEAFF,TGTGCCAGCAGCACTAGGGGGCGCAACACTGAAGCTTTCTTT
TRBJ2-7,TRBV5-6,-,-,CASSLPQFGGSHEQYF,TGTGCCAGCAGCCTACCCCAGTTTGGAGGGAGCCACGAGCAGTACTTC
TRBJ2-6,TRBV11-3,-,few,CASSLGGVGANVLTF,TGTGCCAGCAGCTTAGGGGGAGTTGGGGCCAACGTCCTGACTTTC
TRBJ2-5,TRBV27,TRBD1,-,CASSGTGRIGVRETQYF,TGTGCCAGCAGTGGGACAGGGCGGATCGGGGTGAGAGAGACCCAGTACTTC
TRBJ2-6,TRBV5-1,-,-,CASSLGTRGANVLPF,TGCGCCAGCAGCTTGGGGACCCGGGGGGCCAACGTCCTGCCTTTC
TRBJ2-1,TRBV4-3,TRBD1,few,CASSLRTGGYNEQFF,TGCGCCAGCAGCCTAAGGACAGGGGGATACAATGAGCAGTTCTTC
TRBJ2-7,TRBV5-1,-,-,CASSLSQVSYEQYF,TGCGCCAGCAGCTTGAGCCAGGTCTCCTACGAGCAGTACTTC